This is a list of T cell receptor beta chains from one sample in a study of radiation and T cells in renal cell carcinoma. Sequenced by immunoSEQ multiplex PCR; TCRdb stores in-frame clones only, minus some. The sample includes some 130,000 clones, about 88% seen only once; the top ten take approximately 6%. Sequencing was performed on blood, taken from a patient whose treatment included radiotherapy and nephrectomy. The receptors here all came from a woman aged 65 to 85 with renal cell carcinoma. Both conserved end residues are part of each CDR3. A D gene is named only where the DNA matches it firmly. Some rows have no size entry. The others give once, few or many, or a class for an expanded clone.

V gene	clone size	D gene	J gene	CDR3 protein	CDR3 DNA
TRBV4-3	NA	TRBD1	TRBJ1-5	CASSQDSGGRQPQHF	TGCGCCAGCAGCCAAGATTCAGGGGGGCGTCAGCCCCAGCATTTT
TRBV20-1	NA	NA	TRBJ2-6	CSASEANVLTF	TGCAGTGCTTCGGAAGCCAACGTCCTGACTTTC
TRBV11-2	NA	TRBD2	TRBJ2-1	CASSPGGGTTTNEQFF	TGTGCCAGCAGCCCCGGTGGCGGGACTACCACCAATGAGCAGTTCTTC
TRBV5-1	NA	NA	TRBJ2-2	CASSFVGNTGELFF	TGCGCCAGCAGCTTTGTAGGGAACACCGGGGAGCTGTTTTTT
TRBV5-1	NA	TRBD2	TRBJ2-3	CASSLASSGVTSTDTQYF	TGCGCCAGCAGCTTGGCGTCTAGCGGGGTTACTAGCACAGATACGCAGTATTTT
TRBV6-5	NA	TRBD1	TRBJ1-4	CASGQGRSEKLFF	TGTGCCAGCGGACAGGGCCGGAGTGAAAAACTGTTTTTT
TRBV30	NA	NA	TRBJ1-2	CAWRGSLNYGYTF	TGTGCCTGGAGGGGCTCCTTAAACTATGGCTACACCTTC
TRBV6-5	NA	NA	TRBJ1-1	CASSNYRNTEAFF	TGTGCCAGCAGCAATTACAGGAACACTGAAGCTTTCTTT
TRBV1	NA	NA	TRBJ1-2	CTSSSLSVRKTYGYTF	TGCACCAGCAGTTCTCTCAGTGTGCGAAAGACCTATGGCTACACCTTC
TRBV28	NA	NA	TRBJ1-1	CASSHPGEANTEAFF	TGTGCCAGCAGCCACCCGGGAGAGGCGAACACTGAAGCTTTCTTT
TRBV28	NA	TRBD1	TRBJ2-2	CASSRGQGVGTGELFF	TGTGCCAGCAGCCGTGGACAGGGGGTAGGCACCGGGGAGCTGTTTTTT
TRBV7-8	few	NA	TRBJ1-1	CASSSRGNTEAFF	TGTGCCAGCAGCTCTAGGGGGAACACTGAAGCTTTCTTT
TRBV7-9	NA	TRBD1	TRBJ2-6	CASSRGQSPSGANVLTF	TGTGCCAGCAGCCGGGGACAGTCCCCTTCTGGGGCCAACGTCCTGACTTTC
TRBV6-1	NA	NA	TRBJ1-6	CASNGRAASSPLHF	TGTGCCAGCAACGGTCGGGCCGCGAGTTCACCCCTCCACTTT
TRBV14	NA	NA	TRBJ1-4	CASSQNTGTLGEKLFF	TGTGCCAGCAGTCAGAATACGGGGACCCTGGGTGAAAAACTGTTTTTT
TRBV7-9	NA	NA	TRBJ1-5	CASSRSDQPQHF	TGTGCCAGCAGCCGCTCGGATCAGCCCCAGCATTTT
TRBV11-3	NA	TRBD1	TRBJ1-2	CASSLEAGQGFGYTF	TGTGCCAGCAGCTTAGAAGCGGGACAGGGGTTTGGCTACACCTTC
TRBV23-1	NA	NA	TRBJ2-5	CASGPNVSETQYF	TGCGCCAGCGGGCCGAATGTGAGCGAGACCCAGTACTTC
TRBV5-1	NA	NA	TRBJ1-1	CASSLGVVNTEAFF	TGCGCCAGCAGCTTGGGGGTGGTGAACACTGAAGCTTTCTTT
TRBV15	NA	NA	TRBJ1-2	CATSGRDRGYGYTF	TGTGCCACCAGCGGCCGGGACCGAGGCTATGGCTACACCTTC
TRBV25-1	NA	TRBD1	TRBJ1-3	CASSQTGTGNTIYF	TGTGCCAGCAGTCAGACAGGGACCGGAAACACCATATATTTT
TRBV14	NA	TRBD1	TRBJ2-7	CASSLTGGASEQYF	TGTGCCAGCAGCTTGACAGGGGGCGCCTCCGAGCAGTACTTC
TRBV27	NA	NA	TRBJ1-1	CASSLSPGGVTEAFF	TGTGCCAGCAGTTTATCCCCGGGGGGAGTTACTGAAGCTTTCTTT
TRBV14	NA	NA	TRBJ1-6	CASSQVQGRYNSPLHF	TGTGCCAGCAGCCAGGTACAGGGCCGGTATAATTCACCCCTCCACTTT
TRBV6-6	NA	NA	TRBJ2-7	CASSSTGWEQYF	TGTGCCAGCAGTTCCACAGGGTGGGAGCAGTACTTC
TRBV7-6	NA	TRBD1	TRBJ2-7	CASSLAIRGQGTYEQYF	TGTGCCAGCAGCTTAGCCATCAGGGGACAGGGAACGTACGAGCAGTACTTC
TRBV4-3	once	NA	TRBJ2-3	CASTQSSGAPDTQYF	TGCGCCAGCACCCAGAGTTCTGGGGCTCCTGATACGCAGTATTTT
TRBV27	once	TRBD2	TRBJ2-2	CASWLAGGTGELFF	TGTGCCAGCTGGCTAGCGGGGGGCACCGGGGAGCTGTTTTTT
TRBV7-9	NA	TRBD1	TRBJ1-2	CASSWGQGPGYTF	TGTGCCAGCAGCTGGGGACAGGGGCCTGGCTACACCTTC
TRBV13	NA	NA	TRBJ2-2	CASSLPTEIRNTGELFF	TGTGCCAGCAGCCTCCCGACTGAGATTCGAAACACCGGGGAGCTGTTTTTT
TRBV2	NA	NA	TRBJ2-5	CASSFRRETQYF	TGTGCCAGCAGTTTTAGGCGGGAGACCCAGTACTTC
TRBV2	NA	TRBD1	TRBJ1-4	CASRAGTGEKLFF	TGTGCCAGCAGGGCAGGGACAGGGGAAAAACTGTTTTTT
TRBV5-1	once	NA	TRBJ2-5	CASSLVWGETQYF	TGCGCCAGCAGCTTAGTGTGGGGGGAGACCCAGTACTTC
TRBV7-9	NA	NA	TRBJ1-4	CASSLDGREDEKLFF	TGTGCCAGCAGCTTAGATGGCAGGGAGGATGAAAAACTGTTTTTT
TRBV4-1	NA	NA	TRBJ2-6	CASSRDISGANVLTF	TGCGCCAGCAGCCGGGATATCTCTGGGGCCAACGTCCTGACTTTC
TRBV19	NA	TRBD1	TRBJ1-4	CATKLGDRDEKLFF	TGTGCCACCAAGCTCGGGGACAGGGATGAAAAACTGTTTTTT
TRBV28	NA	NA	TRBJ1-2	CASSLPGGSSNYGYTF	TGTGCCAGCAGTTTACCGGGGGGCAGCTCTAACTATGGCTACACCTTC
TRBV5-5	NA	TRBD1	TRBJ2-5	CASSSPGQGWTQYF	TGTGCCAGCAGCTCCCCGGGACAGGGGTGGACCCAGTACTTC
TRBV5-1	NA	TRBD2	TRBJ2-1	CASSLLSSGGANEQFF	TGCGCCAGCAGCTTGTTGAGTAGCGGGGGGGCCAATGAGCAGTTCTTC
TRBV5-1	NA	NA	TRBJ1-5	CASSLDRAQPQHF	TGCGCCAGCAGCTTGGACAGGGCTCAGCCCCAGCATTTT
TRBV30	NA	NA	TRBJ1-1	CAWSTLREAFF	TGTGCCTGGAGTACTCTGCGAGAAGCTTTCTTT
TRBV14	NA	TRBD1	TRBJ2-1	CASSQDPGQGDNEQFF	TGTGCCAGCAGCCAAGACCCGGGACAGGGTGACAATGAGCAGTTCTTC
TRBV9	NA	TRBD1	TRBJ2-7	CASGPGQGSYEQYF	TGTGCCTCCGGACCGGGACAGGGGTCCTACGAGCAGTACTTC
TRBV4-3	NA	NA	TRBJ1-1	CASSQTDRYTEAFF	TGCGCCAGCAGCCAAACCGACAGGTACACTGAAGCTTTCTTT
TRBV12-5	NA	NA	TRBJ1-2	CASGPRGGHHGYTF	TGTGCTAGTGGTCCACGAGGGGGACACCATGGCTACACCTTC
TRBV19	NA	TRBD1	TRBJ1-1	CASSLGDRVGTEAFF	TGTGCCAGTAGTCTCGGGGACAGGGTGGGCACTGAAGCTTTCTTT
TRBV5-1	NA	NA	TRBJ1-4	CASSLSGTATNEKLFF	TGCGCCAGCAGCTTGTCAGGGACTGCAACTAATGAAAAACTGTTTTTT
TRBV28	NA	NA	TRBJ2-7	CASSLLGASSYEQYF	TGTGCCAGCAGTTTATTGGGGGCTAGCTCCTACGAGCAGTACTTC
TRBV19	NA	NA	TRBJ1-1	CASRMGAEAFF	TGTGCCAGTAGGATGGGGGCTGAAGCTTTCTTT
TRBV27	NA	NA	TRBJ2-7	CASSFGGMSYEQYF	TGTGCCAGCAGTTTCGGGGGCATGTCCTACGAGCAGTACTTC
TRBV7-9	NA	TRBD1	TRBJ1-3	CASRTGVSGNTIYF	TGTGCCAGCAGGACAGGGGTCTCTGGAAACACCATATATTTT
TRBV7-8	NA	TRBD1	TRBJ2-5	CASSLGTGAETQYF	TGTGCCAGCAGCTTAGGGACAGGGGCAGAGACCCAGTACTTC
TRBV28	NA	TRBD2	TRBJ2-1	CASSPSGSYNEQFF	TGTGCCAGCAGTCCTAGCGGGTCCTACAATGAGCAGTTCTTC
TRBV19	NA	TRBD1	TRBJ1-4	CASSRQGGSNEKLFF	TGTGCCAGTAGTAGACAGGGAGGGTCTAATGAAAAACTGTTTTTT
TRBV29-1	NA	NA	TRBJ2-5	CSVEGRSQETQYF	TGCAGCGTTGAAGGCCGCAGTCAAGAGACCCAGTACTTC
TRBV14	NA	NA	TRBJ2-3	CASSQRLHTDTQYF	TGTGCCAGCAGCCAAAGGCTCCACACAGATACGCAGTATTTT
TRBV28	NA	TRBD1	TRBJ1-4	CASSLPRTQGAGEKLFF	TGTGCCAGCAGTTTGCCACGAACACAGGGGGCAGGGGAAAAACTGTTTTTT
TRBV5-4	NA	TRBD1	TRBJ2-7	CASSRQGDSYEQYF	TGTGCCAGCAGTAGACAGGGGGACTCCTACGAGCAGTACTTC